This T cell receptor (beta chain) was captured by sequencing in a study of cytomegalovirus exposure and HLA in healthy donors. Findings of the study overall: Among donors in an Asian-associated ancestry cluster, a later analysis reportedly found fewer N-insertions than the roughly 610-donor mean.

The PCR ran on 60 Vbeta and 13 Jbeta primers. Clones were sequenced by immunoSEQ multiplex PCR, and TCRdb holds only the in-frame ones, with some missing. The sample lists about 160,000 clones; around four fifths were seen once. V lost 0 bases and J lost 6, with 3 bases in between. Germline V CDR1 and CDR2: SGHRS, YFSETQ. CDR3 length: 11 amino acids. This clone was seen a handful of times. The antigen is not known. The V call is TRBV5-1, the J call TRBJ1-1, with D uncertain. The sequenced sample consisted of PBMCs. The clonotype was recovered from a woman in her forties or fifties in good health and CMV-seronegative. CDR3 coding DNA: TGCGCCAGCAGCTTGGACTCTGAAGCTTTCTTT. Its translation is CASSLDSEAFF.